Included here is one TCR beta chain sequence, with context. The antigen is undetermined. This table comes from immunoSEQ multiplex PCR, and its TCRdb copy is limited to in-frame clones, with some not included. The sample includes roughly 100,000 clones, about nine tenths of them seen just once. The V gene lost 6 bases and the J gene lost 0 bases, with 9 bases spanning the gap. Per germline, CDR1 ENHRY and CDR2 SYGVKD. The CDR3 extends over 15 amino acids. This sample was taken from a study of T cell responses to AZD1222 COVID-19 vaccine. Whole-study context: Doses given second, at about 4 or about 12 weeks, were pooled. Findings of the study overall: Clonal diversity may have been underestimated in mostly white British donors. The reported proportion of spike-specific TCRs targeting unmutated variant regions was nearly half. Dominant at 160-218 and 743-854, vaccine-associated CD4 TCRs also spanned spike.

Sequences were derived from peripheral blood, sampled on day 0 of AZD1222 vaccination. The V and J genes are TRBV10-3 and TRBJ2-6; D is uncertain. The receptor was derived from an adult in good health. CDR3 protein: CAIRNDVSGANVLTF. In DNA, the CDR3 is TGTGCCATCAGAAATGACGTCTCTGGGGCCAACGTCCTGACTTTC.